This passage covers 4 T cell receptor beta chains from one sample sequenced in a study of blood T cell repertoires in COVID-19. Only in-frame clones appear in the TCRdb table, and some are missing; sequencing was by immunoSEQ multiplex PCR. The sample records about 170,000 clones, approximately 86% being singletons. Sequencing was done on a sample of peripheral blood. These receptor sequences come from an elderly woman with COVID-19, enrolled during active disease.

The chain combines TRBV5-1 with TRBJ1-1; D is unclear. Per the germline V gene, CDR1 is SGHRS and CDR2 is YFSETQ. V was pared by 0 bases and J by 0 bases, with 3 bases between. This CDR3 contains 13 residues. The CDR3 region is CASSLDMNTEAFF. CDR3 nucleotides: TGCGCCAGCAGCTTGGATATGAACACTGAAGCTTTCTTT.

V and J are TRBV25-1 and TRBJ1-6; D gene uncertain. In germline, CDR1 is MGHDK, CDR2 SYGVNS. Trimming left V 8 bases short and J 7 bases short, with 9 bases between. The CDR3 contains 12 residues. The CDR3 loop reads CASGEGNSPLHF. The CDR3 DNA reads TGTGCCAGCGGGGAGGGAAATTCACCCCTCCACTTT.

This chain links TRBV28 with TRBJ1-2; 8 bases align to TRBD1. Germline lookup yields CDR1 MDHEN and CDR2 SYDVKM. After removal of 5 bases from V and 3 bases from J, the junction contained 11 bases not matched to a gene. The CDR3 has 16 residues. The CDR3 region has the DNA TGTGCCAGCAGTGTAATAACAGGGGGTTGGGACTATGGCTACACCTTC. Its protein is CASSVITGGWDYGYTF.

This chain uses TRBV28 with TRBJ2-1; a possible D gene is TRBD2 (6 bases). CDR1 MDHEN and CDR2 SYDVKM come from the germline V gene. The V end lost 4 bases, the J end lost 6 bases, and 10 bases lay between the germline ends. The CDR3 contains 13 residues. CDR3 nucleotides: TGTGCCAGCAGTTCGGGAGACGTCAATGAGCAGTTCTTC. Translation: CASSSGDVNEQFF.